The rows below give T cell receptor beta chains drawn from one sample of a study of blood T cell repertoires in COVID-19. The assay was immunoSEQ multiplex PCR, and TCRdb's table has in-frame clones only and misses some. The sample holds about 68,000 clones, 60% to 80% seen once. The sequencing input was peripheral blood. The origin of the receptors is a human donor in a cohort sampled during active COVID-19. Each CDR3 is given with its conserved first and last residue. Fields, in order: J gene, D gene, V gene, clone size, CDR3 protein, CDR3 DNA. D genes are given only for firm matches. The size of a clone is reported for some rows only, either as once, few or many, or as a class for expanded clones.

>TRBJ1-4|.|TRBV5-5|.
CASSLMGTRHNEKLFF
TGTGCCAGCAGCTTGATGGGCACCAGGCATAATGAAAAACTGTTTTTT
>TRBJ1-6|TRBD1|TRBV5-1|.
CASSLEGADYNSPLHF
TGCGCCAGCAGCTTGGAGGGGGCAGATTATAATTCACCCCTCCACTTT
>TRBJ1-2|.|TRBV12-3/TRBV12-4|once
CASSAGIDYGYTF
TGTGCCAGCAGCGCAGGGATCGACTATGGCTACACCTTC
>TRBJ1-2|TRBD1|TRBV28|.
CASSPPGQGGRYYGYTF
TGTGCCAGCAGTCCACCGGGACAGGGCGGGAGATACTATGGCTACACCTTC
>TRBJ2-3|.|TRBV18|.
CAGSRSDTQYF
TGTGCCGGGTCGAGGTCAGATACGCAGTATTTT
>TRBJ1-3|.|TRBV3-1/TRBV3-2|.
CASSQPRSSGNTIYF
TGTGCCAGCAGCCAACCGAGGAGCTCTGGAAACACCATATATTTT
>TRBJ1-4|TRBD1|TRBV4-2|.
CASSQSGTGDEKLFF
TGTGCCAGCAGCCAATCCGGGACAGGGGATGAAAAACTGTTTTTT
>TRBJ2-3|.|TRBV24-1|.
CATSDRQGGTDTQYF
TGTGCCACCAGTGATCGTCAGGGGGGAACAGATACGCAGTATTTT
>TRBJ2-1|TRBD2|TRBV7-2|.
CASSPRLAASSYNEQFF
TGTGCCAGCAGCCCGCGACTAGCGGCTTCCTCCTACAATGAGCAGTTCTTC
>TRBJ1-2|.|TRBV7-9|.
CASSLKAEGYTF
TGTGCCAGCAGCTTAAAGGCGGAGGGCTACACCTTC
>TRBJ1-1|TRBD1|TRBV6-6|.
CASSQRPNRGRSTEAFF
TGTGCCAGCAGTCAAAGACCAAACAGGGGTAGGAGCACTGAAGCTTTCTTT
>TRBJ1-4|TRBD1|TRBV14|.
CASSSRTGGNEKLFF
TGTGCCAGCAGCTCACGGACAGGGGGAAATGAAAAACTGTTTTTT
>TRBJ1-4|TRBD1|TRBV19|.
CASSPQTGTNEKLFF
TGTGCCAGTAGTCCTCAGACAGGGACTAATGAAAAACTGTTTTTT
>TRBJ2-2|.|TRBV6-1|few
CASSEQGYTGELFF
TGTGCCAGCAGTGAACAGGGATACACCGGGGAGCTGTTTTTT
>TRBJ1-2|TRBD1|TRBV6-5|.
CASSSGQGHGYTF
TGTGCCAGCAGTTCGGGACAGGGTCATGGCTACACCTTC
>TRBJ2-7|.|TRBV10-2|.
CASSARQLSYEQYF
TGCGCCAGCAGTGCGAGACAGCTTTCCTACGAGCAGTACTTC
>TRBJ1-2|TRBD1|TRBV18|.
CASSPGTGYGYTF
TGTGCCAGCTCACCAGGGACAGGCTATGGCTACACCTTC
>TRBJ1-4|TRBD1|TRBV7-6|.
CASSIQGETNEKLFF
TGTGCCAGCAGCATACAGGGGGAAACTAATGAAAAACTGTTTTTT
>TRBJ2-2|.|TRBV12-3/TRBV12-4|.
CASSTGNTGELFF
TGTGCCAGCAGTACAGGGAACACCGGGGAGCTGTTTTTT
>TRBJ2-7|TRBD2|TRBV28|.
CASSLGGGVSYEQYF
TGTGCCAGCAGTTTGGGCGGGGGGGTGTCCTACGAGCAGTACTTC
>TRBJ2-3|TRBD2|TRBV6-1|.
CASSEKESGLATQYF
TGTGCCAGCAGTGAAAAGGAATCAGGACTAGCTACGCAGTATTTT
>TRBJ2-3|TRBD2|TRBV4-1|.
CASSQEGLAGTDTQYF
TGCGCCAGCAGCCAAGAAGGACTAGCGGGGACAGATACGCAGTATTTT
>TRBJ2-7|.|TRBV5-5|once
CASSLASSYEQYF
TGTGCCAGCAGCTTGGCCAGCTCCTACGAGCAGTACTTC
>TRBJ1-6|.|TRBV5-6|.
CASSLRQYNSPLHF
TGTGCCAGCAGCTTAAGACAGTATAATTCACCCCTCCACTTT
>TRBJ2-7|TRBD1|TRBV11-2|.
CASSELPGQAYEQYF
TGTGCCAGCAGCGAACTCCCGGGACAGGCCTACGAGCAGTACTTC
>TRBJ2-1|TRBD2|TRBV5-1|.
CASSPTTAGGFNEQFF
TGCGCCAGCAGCCCTACGACAGCGGGGGGGTTCAATGAGCAGTTCTTC
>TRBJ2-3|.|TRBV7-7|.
CASSPRGTDTQYF
TGTGCTAGCAGCCCACGGGGCACAGATACGCAGTATTTT
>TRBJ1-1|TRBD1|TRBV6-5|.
CASTKGDSLNTEAFF
TGTGCCAGCACCAAAGGGGACAGCCTGAACACTGAAGCTTTCTTT
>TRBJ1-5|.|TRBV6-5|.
CASSADRLGNQPQHF
TGTGCCAGCAGCGCAGACAGGTTGGGCAATCAGCCCCAGCATTTT
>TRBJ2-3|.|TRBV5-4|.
CASSRRDTQYF
TGTGCCAGCAGCCGCAGGGATACGCAGTATTTT
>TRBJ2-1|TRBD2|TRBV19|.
CASSSPGTSGRARTYNEQFF
TGTGCCAGTAGTTCCCCGGGGACTAGCGGGAGGGCCAGGACCTACAATGAGCAGTTCTTC
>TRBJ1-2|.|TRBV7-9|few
CASSSARGYTF
TGTGCCAGCAGCTCCGCCCGGGGCTACACCTTC
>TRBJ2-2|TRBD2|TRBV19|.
CASNGWLAGGTGELFF
TGTGCCAGTAACGGCTGGTTAGCGGGAGGAACCGGGGAGCTGTTTTTT
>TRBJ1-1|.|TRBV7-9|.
CASSLAVARGAFF
TGTGCCAGCAGCTTAGCAGTCGCAAGGGGGGCTTTCTTT
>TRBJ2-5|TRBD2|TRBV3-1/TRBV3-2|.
CASSQRRGQETQYF
TGTGCCAGCAGCCAACGGCGGGGGCAAGAGACCCAGTACTTC
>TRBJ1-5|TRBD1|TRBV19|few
CASSRLDRGQPQHF
TGTGCCAGTAGTCGCCTGGACAGGGGTCAGCCCCAGCATTTT
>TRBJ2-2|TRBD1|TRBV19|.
CASSQRTGDTGELFF
TGTGCCAGTAGTCAGAGGACAGGGGACACCGGGGAGCTGTTTTTT
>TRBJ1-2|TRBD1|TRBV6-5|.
CASKRDRDNYGYTF
TGTGCCAGCAAAAGGGACAGGGACAACTATGGCTACACCTTC
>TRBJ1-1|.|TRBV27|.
CASRLLGGTEAFF
TGTGCCAGCAGGCTACTTGGTGGCACTGAAGCTTTCTTT
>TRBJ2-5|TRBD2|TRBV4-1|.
CASSRGASGGQRETQYF
TGCGCCAGCAGCCGAGGGGCTAGCGGGGGGCAGCGGGAGACCCAGTACTTC
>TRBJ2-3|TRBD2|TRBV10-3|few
CAISGAGPSLGDTQYF
TGTGCCATCAGCGGAGCGGGGCCTTCACTCGGGGATACGCAGTATTTT
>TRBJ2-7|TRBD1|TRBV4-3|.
CASSQAMADREIYEQYF
TGCGCCAGCAGCCAGGCAATGGCGGACAGGGAAATCTACGAGCAGTACTTC
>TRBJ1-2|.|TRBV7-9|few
CASSLLQGRTNYGYTF
TGTGCCAGCAGCTTATTGCAAGGGAGGACTAACTATGGCTACACCTTC
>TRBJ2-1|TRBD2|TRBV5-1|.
CASSRGGPQVNEQFF
TGCGCCAGCAGTCGGGGGGGGCCTCAGGTCAATGAGCAGTTCTTC
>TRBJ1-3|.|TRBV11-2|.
CASSGRPGNTIYF
TGTGCCAGCAGTGGCAGGCCTGGAAACACCATATATTTT
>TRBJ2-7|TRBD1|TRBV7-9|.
CASSPTGQGRHEQYF
TGTGCCAGCAGCCCTACGGGACAGGGGAGGCACGAGCAGTACTTC
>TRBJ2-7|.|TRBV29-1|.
CSVGGIRQYF
TGCAGCGTAGGAGGGATCCGCCAGTACTTC
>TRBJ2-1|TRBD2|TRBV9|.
CASSALGGRTSEQFF
TGTGCCAGCAGCGCCCTGGGCGGGAGGACGAGTGAGCAGTTCTTC
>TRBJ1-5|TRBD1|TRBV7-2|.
CASSSGQGAGQPQHF
TGTGCCAGCAGCTCGGGACAGGGGGCGGGTCAGCCCCAGCATTTT
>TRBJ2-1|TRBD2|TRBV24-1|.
CATSVNSGRDHEQFF
TGTGCCACCAGTGTTAATAGCGGGAGGGATCATGAGCAGTTCTTC
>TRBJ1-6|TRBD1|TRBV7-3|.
CASSLGGQAGNSPLHF
TGTGCCAGCAGCTTAGGAGGACAGGCCGGTAATTCACCCCTCCACTTT